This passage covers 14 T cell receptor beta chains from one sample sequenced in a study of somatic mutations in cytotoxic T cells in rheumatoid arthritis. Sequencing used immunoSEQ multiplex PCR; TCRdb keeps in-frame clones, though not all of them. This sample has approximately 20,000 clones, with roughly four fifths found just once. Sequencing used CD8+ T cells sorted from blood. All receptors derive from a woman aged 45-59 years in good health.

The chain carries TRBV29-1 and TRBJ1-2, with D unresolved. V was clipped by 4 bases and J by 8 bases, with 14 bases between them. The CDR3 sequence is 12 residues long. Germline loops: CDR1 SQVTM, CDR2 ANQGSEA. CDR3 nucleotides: TGCAGCGTTGCCGGTCAGATGGGAGGCTACACCTTC. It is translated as CSVAGQMGGYTF.

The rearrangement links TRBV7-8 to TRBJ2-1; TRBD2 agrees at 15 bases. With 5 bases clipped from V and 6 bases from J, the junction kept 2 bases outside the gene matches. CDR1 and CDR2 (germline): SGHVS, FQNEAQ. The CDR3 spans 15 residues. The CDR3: CASSQGLAGGNEQFF. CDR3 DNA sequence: TGTGCCAGCAGCCAGGGACTAGCGGGAGGCAATGAGCAGTTCTTC.

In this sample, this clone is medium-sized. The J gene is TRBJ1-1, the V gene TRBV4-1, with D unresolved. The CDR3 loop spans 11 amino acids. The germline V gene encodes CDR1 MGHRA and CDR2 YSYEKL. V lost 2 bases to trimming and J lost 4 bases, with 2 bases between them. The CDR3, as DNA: TGCGCCAGCAGCCAAACCACTGAAGCTTTCTTT. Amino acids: CASSQTTEAFF.

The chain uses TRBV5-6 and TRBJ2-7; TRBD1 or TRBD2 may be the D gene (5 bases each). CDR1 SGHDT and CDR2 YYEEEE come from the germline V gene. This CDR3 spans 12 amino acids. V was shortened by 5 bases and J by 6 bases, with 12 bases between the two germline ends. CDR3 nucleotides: TGTGCCAGCAGTCTGGGGACGGCCGAGCAGTACTTC. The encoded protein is CASSLGTAEQYF.

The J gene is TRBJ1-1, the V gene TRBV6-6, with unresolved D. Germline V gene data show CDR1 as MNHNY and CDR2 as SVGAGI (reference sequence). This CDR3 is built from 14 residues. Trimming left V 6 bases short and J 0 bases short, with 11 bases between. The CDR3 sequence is CASSNSRMNTEAFF. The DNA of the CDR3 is TGTGCCAGCAGCAACAGCAGGATGAACACTGAAGCTTTCTTT.

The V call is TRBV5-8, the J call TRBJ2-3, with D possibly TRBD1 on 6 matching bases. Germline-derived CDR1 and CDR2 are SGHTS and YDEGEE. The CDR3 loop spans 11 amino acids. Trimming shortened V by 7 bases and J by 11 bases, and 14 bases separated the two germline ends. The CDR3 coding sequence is TGTGCCAGCCCCCCTGCCAGGGGGCAGTATTTT. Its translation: CASPPARGQYF.

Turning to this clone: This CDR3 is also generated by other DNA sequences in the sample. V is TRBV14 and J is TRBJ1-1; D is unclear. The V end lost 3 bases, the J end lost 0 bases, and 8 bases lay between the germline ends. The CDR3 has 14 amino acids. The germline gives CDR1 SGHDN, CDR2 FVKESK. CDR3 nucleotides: TGTGCCAGCAGCCAGAGGCAGCTGAACACTGAAGCTTTCTTT. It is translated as CASSQRQLNTEAFF.

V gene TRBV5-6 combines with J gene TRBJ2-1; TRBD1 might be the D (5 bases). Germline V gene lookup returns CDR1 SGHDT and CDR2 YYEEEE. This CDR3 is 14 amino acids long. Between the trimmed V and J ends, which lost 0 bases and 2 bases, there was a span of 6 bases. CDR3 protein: CASSLGRAYNEQFF. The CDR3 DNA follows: TGTGCCAGCAGCTTGGGCAGGGCCTACAATGAGCAGTTCTTC. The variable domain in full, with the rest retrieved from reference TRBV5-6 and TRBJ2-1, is DAGVTQSPTHLIKTRGQQVTLRCSPKSGHDTVSWYQQALGQGPQFIFQYYEEEERQRGNFPDRFSGHQFPNYSSELNVNALLLGDSALYLCASSLGRAYNEQFFGPGTRLTVL.

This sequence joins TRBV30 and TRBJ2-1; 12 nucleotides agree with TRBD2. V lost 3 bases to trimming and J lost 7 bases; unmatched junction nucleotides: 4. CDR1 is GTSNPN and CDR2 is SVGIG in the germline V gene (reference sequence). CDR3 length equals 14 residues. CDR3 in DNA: TGTGCCTGGAGCCCAGGACTAGCGGGGAATGAGCAGTTCTTC. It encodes CAWSPGLAGNEQFF.

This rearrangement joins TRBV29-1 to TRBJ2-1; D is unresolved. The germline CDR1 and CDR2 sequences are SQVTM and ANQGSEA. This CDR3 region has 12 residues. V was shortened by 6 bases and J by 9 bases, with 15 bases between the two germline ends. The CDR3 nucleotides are TGCAGCGTGGCGGTCGCCGTCGGTGAGCAGTTCTTC. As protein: CSVAVAVGEQFF.

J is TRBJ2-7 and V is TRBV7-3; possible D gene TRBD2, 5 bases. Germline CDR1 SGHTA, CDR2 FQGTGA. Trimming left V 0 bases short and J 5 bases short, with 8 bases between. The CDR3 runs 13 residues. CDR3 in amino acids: CASSLTPGDEQYF. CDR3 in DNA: TGTGCCAGCAGCTTAACCCCCGGGGACGAGCAGTACTTC.

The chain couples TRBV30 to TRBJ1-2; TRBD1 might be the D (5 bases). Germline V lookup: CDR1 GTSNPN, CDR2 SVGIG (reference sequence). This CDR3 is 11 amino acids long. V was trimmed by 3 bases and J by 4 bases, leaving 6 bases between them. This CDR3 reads CAWRDSYGYTF. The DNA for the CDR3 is TGTGCCTGGAGAGACAGCTATGGCTACACCTTC.

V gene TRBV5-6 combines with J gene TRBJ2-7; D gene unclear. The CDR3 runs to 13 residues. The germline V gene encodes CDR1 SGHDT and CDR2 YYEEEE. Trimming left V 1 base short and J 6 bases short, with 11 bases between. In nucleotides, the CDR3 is TGTGCCAGCAGCTTGAATATGGACGTCGAGCAGTACTTC. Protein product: CASSLNMDVEQYF.

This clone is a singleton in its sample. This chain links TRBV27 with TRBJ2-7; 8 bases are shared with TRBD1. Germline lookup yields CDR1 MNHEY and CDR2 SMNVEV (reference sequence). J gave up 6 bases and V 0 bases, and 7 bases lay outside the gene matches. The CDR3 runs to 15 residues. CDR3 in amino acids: CASSLSTGVSLEQYF. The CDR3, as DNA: TGTGCCAGCAGTTTATCGACAGGGGTATCCCTCGAGCAGTACTTC.